These 17 T cell receptor beta chains share one sample of origin, sequenced in a study of blood T cell repertoires in COVID-19. Sequencing used immunoSEQ multiplex PCR; TCRdb keeps in-frame clones, though not all of them. The sample includes 400,000 or so clones, roughly 86% of them seen just once. The specimen was PBMCs or T cells enriched from blood (not recorded which). Every receptor here comes from a man in his forties in a cohort exposed to, infected with or recovered from COVID-19 (not recorded which).

The rearrangement joins TRBV5-1 to TRBJ1-3, with 8 bases that match TRBD1. Germline loops: CDR1 SGHRS, CDR2 YFSETQ. The CDR3 extends over 16 amino acids. V shed 3 bases and J 3 bases; nucleotides not matched to a gene: 8. This chain's CDR3 is CASSSGQGLIGNTIYF. The DNA of the CDR3 is TGCGCCAGCAGCTCAGGACAGGGTTTGATTGGAAACACCATATATTTT.

A word on this clone: The same CDR3 also results from other DNA sequences found in this sample. This rearrangement joins TRBV5-1 to TRBJ1-4; D is uncertain. The CDR3 is 14 amino acids. Trimming took off 2 bases at V and 8 bases at J, with 13 bases between the two ends. From germline, CDR1 is SGHRS and CDR2 YFSETQ. This CDR3 is CASSLGGVGEKLFF. DNA for the CDR3: TGCGCCAGCAGCTTAGGCGGGGTTGGCGAAAAACTGTTTTTT.

The V gene is TRBV3-1 (or the pseudogene TRBV3-2), the J gene TRBJ1-2; unclear D gene. This CDR3 is built from 13 residues. With 2 bases removed from V and 5 bases from J, the gap between germline ends came to 9 bases. Germline V CDR1 and CDR2: LGHDT, YNNKEL (reference sequence). Here the CDR3 DNA reads TGTGCCAGCAGCCAACGTGCAGTGTATGGCTACACCTTC. Its protein product is CASSQRAVYGYTF.

The rearrangement links TRBV20-1 to TRBJ1-3; 7 nucleotides match TRBD1. This CDR3 has 16 amino acids. J lost 0 bases, V lost 6 bases, and 11 bases had no gene match. Germline V gene sequence: CDR1 DFQATT, CDR2 SNEGSKA (reference sequence). CDR3 DNA: TGCAGTGCCAGTAAGGGGGCCCTCTTCTCTGGAAACACCATATATTTT. This translates into CSASKGALFSGNTIYF.

For the CDR3, the DNA is TGTGCCAGCAGCCGTGGGGAGGGAACGAATGAGCAGTTCTTC. Amino acids: CASSRGEGTNEQFF. The chain recombines TRBV13 with TRBJ2-1; TRBD2 agrees at 7 bases. Germline V gene lookup returns CDR1 PRHDT and CDR2 FYEKMQ (reference sequence). J lost 7 bases, V lost 5 bases, and 8 bases had no gene match. The CDR3 is made up of 14 amino acids.

The chain carries TRBV5-5 and TRBJ1-3; D gene ambiguous. Germline V gene sequence: CDR1 SGHKS, CDR2 YYEKEE (reference sequence). This CDR3 is built from 17 residues. Trimming shortened V by 5 bases and J by 0 bases, and 18 bases separated the two germline ends. CDR3 nucleotide sequence: TGTGCCAGCAGGGAAGGTGAAGAAGCGGGCTCTGGAAACACCATATATTTT. Its protein is CASREGEEAGSGNTIYF.

The chain joins TRBV5-1 to TRBJ1-3; D unclear. The germline CDR1 and CDR2 sequences are SGHRS and YFSETQ. CDR3 size: 15 residues. V dropped 3 bases and J dropped 1 base, with 11 bases sitting between them. The CDR3 DNA follows: TGCGCCAGCAGCTCATCCGGGGTTTCTGGAAACACCATATATTTT. Its protein product is CASSSSGVSGNTIYF. The whole variable domain, filled in from reference TRBV5-1 and TRBJ1-3, reads KAGVTQTPRYLIKTRGQQVTLSCSPISGHRSVSWYQQTPGQGLQFLFEYFSETQRNKGNFPGRFSGRQFSNSRSEMNVSTLELGDSALYLCASSSSGVSGNTIYFGEGSWLTVV.

V usage is TRBV10-3 and J usage is TRBJ1-1, with 10 bases fitting TRBD1. The J segment lost 6 bases and the V segment lost 2 bases, leaving 3 bases of the junction unmatched. The CDR3 has 14 amino acids. Germline CDR1 ENHRY, CDR2 SYGVKD. Written as DNA, the CDR3 is TGTGCCATCAGTGAGGGACAGGGGGTCTCTGAAGCTTTCTTT. This encodes CAISEGQGVSEAFF.

The CDR3 bases are TGTGCCAGCAGTGAAGACTACCCAAACGAGCAGTACTTC. Translated: CASSEDYPNEQYF. The J gene is TRBJ2-7, the V gene TRBV2; D not resolved. The V end was cut by 1 base, the J end by 5 bases, with 9 bases between. Germline assignment: CDR1 SNHLY and CDR2 FYNNEI. The CDR3 is 13 residues long.

The chain employs TRBV5-1 and TRBJ2-1; 8 bases map to TRBD2. This CDR3 spans 14 amino acids. The J segment lost 10 bases and the V segment lost 2 bases, leaving 8 bases of the junction unmatched. Germline V gives CDR1 SGHRS, CDR2 YFSETQ. CDR3: CASSLNGRAEEQFF. Here the CDR3 DNA reads TGCGCCAGCAGCTTAAACGGGAGGGCCGAGGAGCAGTTCTTC.

This clone was recorded once. The chain links TRBV5-1 to TRBJ2-3; 8 bases line up with TRBD1. This CDR3 has 14 amino acids. V lost 5 bases, J lost 4 bases, and 6 bases stayed unmatched. Germline assignment: CDR1 SGHRS and CDR2 YFSETQ. The CDR3 region is CASSNGQGSDTQYF. CDR3 sequence (DNA): TGCGCCAGCAGTAACGGACAGGGATCAGATACGCAGTATTTT.

The CDR3 spells CASSLSRGTNEKLFF. As DNA, the CDR3 is TGTGCCAGCAGTTTATCCCGGGGAACTAATGAAAAACTGTTTTTT. V gene TRBV27 combines with J gene TRBJ1-4; D not resolved. The CDR3 runs to 15 residues. The V gene lost 0 bases and the J gene lost 1 base, with 6 bases spanning the gap. CDR1 is MNHEY, CDR2 SMNVEV, per germline (reference sequence). Looking up the rest from reference TRBV27 and TRBJ1-4 gives the full variable domain: EAQVTQNPRYLITVTGKKLTVTCSQNMNHEYMSWYRQDPGLGLRQIYYSMNVEVTDKGDVPEGYKVSRKEKRNFPLILESPSPNQTSLYFCASSLSRGTNEKLFFGSGTQLSVL.

This chain uses TRBV28 with TRBJ2-7, with a possible D match to TRBD2 (5 bases). Trimming took 8 bases from V and 6 from J, leaving 14 bases between them. CDR1 is MDHEN and CDR2 is SYDVKM in the germline V gene. The CDR3 contains 12 residues. DNA for the CDR3: TGTGCCAGCGCAGGCGGGCCCCTCGAGCAGTACTTC. Its protein is CASAGGPLEQYF. Together with reference TRBV28 and TRBJ2-7, the CDR3 gives the full variable domain: DVKVTQSSRYLVKRTGEKVFLECVQDMDHENMFWYRQDPGLGLRLIYFSYDVKMKEKGDIPEGYSVSREKKERFSLILESASTNQTSMYLCASAGGPLEQYFGPGTRLTVT.

The J gene is TRBJ2-1, the V gene TRBV11-3; D is possibly TRBD1 (6 bases). CDR3 size: 15 residues. The V gene lost 6 bases and the J gene lost 8 bases, with 20 bases spanning the gap. The V gene's germline CDR1 is SGHNT and CDR2 YENEEA. The CDR3 DNA sequence: TGTGCCAGCAGTCGAGTAGAAGGGGGTCGGGATGAGCAGTTCTTC. Its protein is CASSRVEGGRDEQFF.

The chain links TRBV5-4 to TRBJ1-2, with TRBD1 matching 9 bases. The V segment lost 3 bases and the J segment 4 bases; nucleotides outside the gene matches: 7. This CDR3 is 15 amino acids long. In germline, CDR1 is SGHNT, CDR2 YYREEE (reference sequence). The CDR3 spells CASSSSTGGLYGYTF. The CDR3 DNA reads as TGTGCCAGCAGCTCATCTACAGGGGGCCTCTATGGCTACACCTTC. The full variable domain, completed using reference TRBV5-4 and TRBJ1-2, is ETGVTQSPTHLIKTRGQQVTLRCSSQSGHNTVSWYQQALGQGPQFIFQYYREEENGRGNFPPRFSGLQFPNYSSELNVNALELDDSALYLCASSSSTGGLYGYTFGSGTRLTVV.

The V and J genes are TRBV7-9 and TRBJ2-5, with D possibly matching TRBD2 (5 bases). With 2 bases removed from V and 2 bases from J, the gap between germline ends came to 12 bases. The CDR3 runs 15 residues. Germline loops: CDR1 SEHNR, CDR2 FQNEAQ (reference sequence). CDR3 sequence (DNA): TGTGCCAGCAGCTTAATGTCGGGGAAACAAGAGACCCAGTACTTC. As protein: CASSLMSGKQETQYF.

The genes are TRBV2 and TRBJ2-1; D is possibly TRBD1 (7 bases). Between the trimmed V and J ends, which lost 5 bases and 6 bases, there was a span of 20 bases. Germline CDR1 and CDR2: SNHLY and FYNNEI. CDR3 length: 16 residues. CDR3: CASSPGPRDSPNEQFF. The CDR3 DNA is TGTGCCAGCAGTCCAGGGCCGCGGGACAGCCCCAATGAGCAGTTCTTC.